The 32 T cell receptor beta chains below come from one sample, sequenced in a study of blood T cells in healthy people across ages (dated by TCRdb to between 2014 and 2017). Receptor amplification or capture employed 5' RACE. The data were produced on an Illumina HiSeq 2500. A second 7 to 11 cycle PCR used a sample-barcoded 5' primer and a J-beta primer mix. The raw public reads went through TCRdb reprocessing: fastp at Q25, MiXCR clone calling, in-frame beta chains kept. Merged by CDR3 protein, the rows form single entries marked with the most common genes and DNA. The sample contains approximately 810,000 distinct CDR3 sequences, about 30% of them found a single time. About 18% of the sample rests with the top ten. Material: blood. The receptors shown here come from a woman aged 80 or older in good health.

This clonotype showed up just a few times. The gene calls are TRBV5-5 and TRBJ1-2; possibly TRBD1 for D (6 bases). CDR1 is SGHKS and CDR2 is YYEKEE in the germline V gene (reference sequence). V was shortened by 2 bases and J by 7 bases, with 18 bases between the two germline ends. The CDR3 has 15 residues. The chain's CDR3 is CASSLPSTGFGGYTF. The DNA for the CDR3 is TGTGCCAGCAGCTTACCGTCTACAGGGTTTGGTGGCTACACCTTC.

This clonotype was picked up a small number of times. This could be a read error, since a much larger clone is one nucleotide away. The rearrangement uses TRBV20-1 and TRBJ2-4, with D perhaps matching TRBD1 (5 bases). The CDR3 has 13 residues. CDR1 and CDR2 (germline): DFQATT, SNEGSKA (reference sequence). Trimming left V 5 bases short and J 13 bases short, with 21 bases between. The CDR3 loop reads CSAHRTLYNEQYF. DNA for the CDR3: TGCAGTGCTCACAGGACGTTATACAATGAGCAGTACTTC.

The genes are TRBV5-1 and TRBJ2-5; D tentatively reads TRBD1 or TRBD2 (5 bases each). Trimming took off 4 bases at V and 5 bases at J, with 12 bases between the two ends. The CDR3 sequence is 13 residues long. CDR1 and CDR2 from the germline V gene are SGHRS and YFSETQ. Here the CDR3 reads CASSGTREETQYF. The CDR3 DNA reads TGCGCCAGCAGCGGGACCCGAGAGGAGACCCAGTACTTC.

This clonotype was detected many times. Here the CDR3 DNA reads TGTGCCAGCAGCCAAGGGGACACAAGATTAGCCAAAAACATTCAGTACTTC. Its translation: CASSQGDTRLAKNIQYF. V is TRBV3-1 and J is TRBJ2-4; D is possibly TRBD1 (6 bases). The CDR3 length is 17 residues. V was trimmed by 1 base and J by 0 bases, leaving 13 bases between them. Per the germline V gene, CDR1 is LGHDT and CDR2 is YNNKEL (reference sequence).

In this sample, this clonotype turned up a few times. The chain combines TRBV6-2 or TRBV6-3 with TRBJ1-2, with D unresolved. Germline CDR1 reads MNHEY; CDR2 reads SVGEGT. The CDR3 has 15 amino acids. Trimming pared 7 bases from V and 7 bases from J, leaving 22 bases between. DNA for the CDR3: TGTGCCAGCACCCCCCTGTGGGCAGGTTCATTTGGCTACACCTTC. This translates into CASTPLWAGSFGYTF.

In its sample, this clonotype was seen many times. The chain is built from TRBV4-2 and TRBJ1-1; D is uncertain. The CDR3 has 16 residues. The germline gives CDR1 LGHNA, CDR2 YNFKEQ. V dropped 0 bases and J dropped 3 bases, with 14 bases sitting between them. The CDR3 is CASSQDLTGYDTEAFF. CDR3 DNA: TGTGCCAGCAGCCAAGATCTTACGGGGTACGACACTGAAGCTTTCTTT.

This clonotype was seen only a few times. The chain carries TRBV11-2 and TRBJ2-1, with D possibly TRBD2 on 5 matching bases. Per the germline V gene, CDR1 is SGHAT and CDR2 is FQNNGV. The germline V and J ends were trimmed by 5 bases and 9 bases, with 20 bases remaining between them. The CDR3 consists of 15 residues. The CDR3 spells CASSQRAMGGVEQFF. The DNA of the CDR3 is TGTGCCAGCAGCCAGAGGGCAATGGGTGGGGTTGAGCAGTTCTTC.

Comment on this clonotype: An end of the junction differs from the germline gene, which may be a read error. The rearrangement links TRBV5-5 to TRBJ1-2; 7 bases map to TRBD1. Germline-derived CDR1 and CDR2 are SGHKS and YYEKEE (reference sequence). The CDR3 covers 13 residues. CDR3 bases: TGTGCCAACAGCTTGGGACAGCCCTGGGACTACACCTTC. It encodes CANSLGQPWDYTF.

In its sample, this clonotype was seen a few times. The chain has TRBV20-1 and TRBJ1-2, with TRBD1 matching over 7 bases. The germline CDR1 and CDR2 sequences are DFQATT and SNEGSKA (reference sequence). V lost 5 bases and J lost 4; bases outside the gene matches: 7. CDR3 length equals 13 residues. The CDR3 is CSAADRRIYGYTF. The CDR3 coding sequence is TGCAGTGCTGCGGACAGGCGGATCTATGGCTACACCTTC.

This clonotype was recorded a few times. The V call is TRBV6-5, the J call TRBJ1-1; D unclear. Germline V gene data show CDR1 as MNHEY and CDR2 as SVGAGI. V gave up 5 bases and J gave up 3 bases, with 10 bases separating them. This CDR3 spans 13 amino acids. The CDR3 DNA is TGTGCCAGCAGTGACGGGATTGACACTGAAGCTTTCTTT. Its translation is CASSDGIDTEAFF.

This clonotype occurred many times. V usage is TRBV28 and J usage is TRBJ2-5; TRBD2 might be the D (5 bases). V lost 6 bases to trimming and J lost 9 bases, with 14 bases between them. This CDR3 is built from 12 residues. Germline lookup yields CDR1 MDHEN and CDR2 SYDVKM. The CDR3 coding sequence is TGTGCCAGCAGCCCTGGACTGCGCTCCCAGTACTTC. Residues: CASSPGLRSQYF.

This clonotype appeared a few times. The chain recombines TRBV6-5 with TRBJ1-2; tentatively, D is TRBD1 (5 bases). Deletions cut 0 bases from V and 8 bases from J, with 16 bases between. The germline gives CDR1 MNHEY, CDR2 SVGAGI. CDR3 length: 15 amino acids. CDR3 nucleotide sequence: TGTGCCAGCAGTTACTCGCGTTGGGGGGAAATGGGCTACACCTTC. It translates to CASSYSRWGEMGYTF.

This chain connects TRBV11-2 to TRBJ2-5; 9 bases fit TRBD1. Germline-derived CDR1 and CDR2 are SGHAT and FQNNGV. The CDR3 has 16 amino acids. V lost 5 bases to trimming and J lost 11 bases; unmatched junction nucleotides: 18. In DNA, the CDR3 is TGTGCCAGCAGCAATTCCCGGGACAGGGCTAGATCTGAGCAGTACTTC. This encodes CASSNSRDRARSEQYF.

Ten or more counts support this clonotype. The CDR3 nucleotides are TGTGCCAGCAGTCGACCGACTAGCGGGGGATACAATGAGCAGTTCTTC. It specifies CASSRPTSGGYNEQFF. V is TRBV27 and J is TRBJ2-1; 12 nucleotides agree with TRBD2. Germline-derived CDR1 and CDR2 are MNHEY and SMNVEV (reference sequence). Trimming took 5 bases from V and 4 from J; bases not matched to a gene: 6. The CDR3 runs to 16 residues.

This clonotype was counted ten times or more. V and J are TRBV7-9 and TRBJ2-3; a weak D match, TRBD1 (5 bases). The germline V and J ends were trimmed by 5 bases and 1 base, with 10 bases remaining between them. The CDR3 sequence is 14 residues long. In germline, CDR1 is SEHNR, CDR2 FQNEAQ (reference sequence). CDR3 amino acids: CASSPQAGTDTQYF. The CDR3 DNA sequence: TGTGCCAGCAGCCCACAGGCGGGCACAGATACGCAGTATTTT.

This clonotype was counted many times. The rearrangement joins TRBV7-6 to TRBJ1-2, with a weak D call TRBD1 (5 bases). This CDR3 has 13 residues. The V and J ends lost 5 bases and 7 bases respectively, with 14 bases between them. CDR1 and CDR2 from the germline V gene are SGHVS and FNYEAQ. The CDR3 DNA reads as TGTGCCAGCAGCCCGGGACTCCAGGCTGGCTACACCTTC. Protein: CASSPGLQAGYTF.

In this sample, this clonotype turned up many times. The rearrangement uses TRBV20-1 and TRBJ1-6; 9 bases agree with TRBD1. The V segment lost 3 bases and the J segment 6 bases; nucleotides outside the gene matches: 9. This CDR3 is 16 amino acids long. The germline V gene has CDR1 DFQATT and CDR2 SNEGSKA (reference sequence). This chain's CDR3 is CSASPQDRGANSPLHF. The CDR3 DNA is TGCAGTGCTAGTCCCCAGGACAGGGGTGCTAATTCACCCCTCCACTTT.

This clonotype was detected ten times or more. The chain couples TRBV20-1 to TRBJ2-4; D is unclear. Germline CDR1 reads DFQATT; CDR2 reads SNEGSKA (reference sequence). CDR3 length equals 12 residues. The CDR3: CSPGPWQNIQYF. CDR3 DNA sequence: TGCAGCCCTGGACCGTGGCAAAACATTCAGTACTTC.

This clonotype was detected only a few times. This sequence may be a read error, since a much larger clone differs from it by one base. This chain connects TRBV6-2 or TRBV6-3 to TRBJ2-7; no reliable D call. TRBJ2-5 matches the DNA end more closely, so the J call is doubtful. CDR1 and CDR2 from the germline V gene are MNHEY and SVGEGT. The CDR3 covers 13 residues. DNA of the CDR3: TGTGCCAGCAGGAGATTGTGCGGCGAGACCCAGTACTTC. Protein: CASRRLCGETQYF.

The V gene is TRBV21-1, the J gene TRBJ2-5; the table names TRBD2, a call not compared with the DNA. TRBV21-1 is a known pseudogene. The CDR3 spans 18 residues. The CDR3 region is CASSKVIKASRGQETQYF. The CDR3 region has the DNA TGTGCCAGCAGCAAAGTAATCAAGGCTAGCCGTGGCCAAGAGACCCAGTACTTC.

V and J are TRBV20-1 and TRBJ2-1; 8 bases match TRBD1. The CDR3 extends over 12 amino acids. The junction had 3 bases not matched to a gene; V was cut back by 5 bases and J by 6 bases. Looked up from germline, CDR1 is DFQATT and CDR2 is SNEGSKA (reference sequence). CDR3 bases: TGCAGTGCTGCGGACAGGGTCAATGAGCAGTTCTTC. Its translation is CSAADRVNEQFF.

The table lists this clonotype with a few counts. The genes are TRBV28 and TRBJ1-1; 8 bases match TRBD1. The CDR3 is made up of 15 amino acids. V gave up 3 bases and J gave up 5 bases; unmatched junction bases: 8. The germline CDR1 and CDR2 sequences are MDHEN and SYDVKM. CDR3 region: CASSFGGTGGTEAFF. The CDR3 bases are TGTGCCAGCAGTTTCGGGGGGACAGGCGGAACTGAAGCTTTCTTT.

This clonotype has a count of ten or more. DNA of the CDR3: TGTGCCAGCAGCTTAGATGGATTACGGGGCAATGAGCAGTTCTTC. Amino acid sequence: CASSLDGLRGNEQFF. The chain carries TRBV7-2 and TRBJ2-1; TRBD2 might be the D (5 bases). The CDR3 is made up of 15 amino acids. The V and J ends lost 1 base and 6 bases respectively, with 13 bases between them. Germline V gene data show CDR1 as SGHTA and CDR2 as FQGNSA.

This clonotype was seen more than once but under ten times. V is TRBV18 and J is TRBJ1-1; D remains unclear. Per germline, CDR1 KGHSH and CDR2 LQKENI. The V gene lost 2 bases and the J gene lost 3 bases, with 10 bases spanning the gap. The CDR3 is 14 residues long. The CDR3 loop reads CASSPRAEDTEAFF. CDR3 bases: TGTGCCAGCTCACCAAGGGCAGAAGACACTGAAGCTTTCTTT.

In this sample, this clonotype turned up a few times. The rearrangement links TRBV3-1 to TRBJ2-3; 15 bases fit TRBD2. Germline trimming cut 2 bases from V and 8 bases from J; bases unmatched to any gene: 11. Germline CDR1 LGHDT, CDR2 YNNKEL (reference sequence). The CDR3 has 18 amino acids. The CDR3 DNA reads TGTGCCAGCAGCCAACAGGGACTAGCGGGGGGCCTCTCGGGTACGCAGTATTTT. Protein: CASSQQGLAGGLSGTQYF.

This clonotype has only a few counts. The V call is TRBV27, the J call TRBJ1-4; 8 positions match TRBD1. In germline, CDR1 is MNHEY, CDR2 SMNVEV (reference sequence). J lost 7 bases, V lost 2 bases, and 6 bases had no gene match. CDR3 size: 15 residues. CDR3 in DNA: TGTGCCAGCAGTTTACGGGGCAGGGGGCTTGAAAAACTGTTTTTT. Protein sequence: CASSLRGRGLEKLFF.

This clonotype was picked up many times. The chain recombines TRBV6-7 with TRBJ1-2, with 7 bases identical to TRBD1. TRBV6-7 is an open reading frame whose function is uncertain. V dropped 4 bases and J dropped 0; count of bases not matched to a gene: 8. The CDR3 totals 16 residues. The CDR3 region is CASSFQNDRANYGYTF. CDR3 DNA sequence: TGTGCCAGCAGTTTCCAAAACGACAGGGCTAACTATGGCTACACCTTC.

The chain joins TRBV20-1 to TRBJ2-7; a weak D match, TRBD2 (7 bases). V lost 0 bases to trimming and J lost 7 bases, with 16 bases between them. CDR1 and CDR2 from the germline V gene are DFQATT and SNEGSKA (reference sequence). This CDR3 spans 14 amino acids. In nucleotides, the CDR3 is TGCAGTGCTAGAGATACGGGGGGCCGAGGGGAGCAGTACTTC. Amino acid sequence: CSARDTGGRGEQYF.

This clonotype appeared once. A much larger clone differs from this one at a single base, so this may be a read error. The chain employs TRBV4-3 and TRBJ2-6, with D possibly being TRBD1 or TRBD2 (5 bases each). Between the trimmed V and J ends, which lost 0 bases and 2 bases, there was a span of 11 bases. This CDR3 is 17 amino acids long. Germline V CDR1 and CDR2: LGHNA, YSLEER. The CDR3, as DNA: TGCGCCAGCAGCCAAGATTGGGGGATCCCTGGGGCCAACGTCCTGACTTTC. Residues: CASSQDWGIPGANVLTF.

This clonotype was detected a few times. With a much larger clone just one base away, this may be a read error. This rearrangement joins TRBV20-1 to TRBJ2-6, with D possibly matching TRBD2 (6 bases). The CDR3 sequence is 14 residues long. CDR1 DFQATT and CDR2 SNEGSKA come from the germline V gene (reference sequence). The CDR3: CSAGGSSGANVPTF. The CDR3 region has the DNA TGCAGTGCTGGAGGGAGCTCTGGGGCCAACGTCCCGACTTTC.

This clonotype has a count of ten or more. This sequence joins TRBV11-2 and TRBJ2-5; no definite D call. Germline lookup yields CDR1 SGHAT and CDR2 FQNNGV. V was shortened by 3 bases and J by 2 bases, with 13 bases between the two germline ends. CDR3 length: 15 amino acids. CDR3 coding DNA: TGTGCCAGCAGCTTTAATAACGGCCGACAAGAGACCCAGTACTTC. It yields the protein CASSFNNGRQETQYF. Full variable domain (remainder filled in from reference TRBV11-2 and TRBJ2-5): EAGVAQSPRYKIIEKRQSVAFWCNPISGHATLYWYQQILGQGPKLLIQFQNNGVVDDSQLPKDRFSAERLKGVDSTLKIQPAKLEDSAVYLCASSFNNGRQETQYFGPGTRLLVL.

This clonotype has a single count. The CDR3 DNA sequence: TGTGCCAGCAGTTCACCGGACAGACCGAACACCGGGGAGCTGTTTTTT. Translation: CASSSPDRPNTGELFF. The chain joins TRBV28 to TRBJ2-2, with D possibly TRBD1 on 6 matching bases. The CDR3 has 16 amino acids. From germline, CDR1 is MDHEN and CDR2 SYDVKM. V was clipped by 4 bases and J by 0 bases, with 12 bases between them.